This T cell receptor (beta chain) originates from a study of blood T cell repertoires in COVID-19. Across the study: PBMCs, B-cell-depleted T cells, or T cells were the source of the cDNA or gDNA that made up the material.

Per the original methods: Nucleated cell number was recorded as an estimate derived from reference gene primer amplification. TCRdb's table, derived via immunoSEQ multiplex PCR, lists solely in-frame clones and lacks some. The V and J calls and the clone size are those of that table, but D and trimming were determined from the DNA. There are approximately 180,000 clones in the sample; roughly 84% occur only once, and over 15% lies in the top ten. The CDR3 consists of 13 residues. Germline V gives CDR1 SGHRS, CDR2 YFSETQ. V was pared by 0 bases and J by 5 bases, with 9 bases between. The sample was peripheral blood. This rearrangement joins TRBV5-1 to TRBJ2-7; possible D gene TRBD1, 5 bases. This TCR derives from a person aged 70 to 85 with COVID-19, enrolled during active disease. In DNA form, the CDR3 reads TGCGCCAGCAGCTTGGAGGTAGGGGACGAGCAGTACTTC. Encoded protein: CASSLEVGDEQYF. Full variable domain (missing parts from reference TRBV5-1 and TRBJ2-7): KAGVTQTPRYLIKTRGQQVTLSCSPISGHRSVSWYQQTPGQGLQFLFEYFSETQRNKGNFPGRFSGRQFSNSRSEMNVSTLELGDSALYLCASSLEVGDEQYFGPGTRLTVT.